The next 30 T cell receptor beta chains were all read from a single sample in a study of blood T cell repertoires in COVID-19 (dated by TCRdb to between 2020 and 2021). Library method: the immunoSEQ multiplex PCR assay. TCRdb carries this immuneACCESS record with in-frame sequences only. Its versions omit some clonotypes, under half of them owing to an unresolved V gene in the studies checked, with the rest unexplained. Present in this sample are 130,000 to 150,000 clones, around 87% of which were seen just once. The ten largest make up 0.95% to 1.5% of the sample. Sequenced input: PBMCs or T cells enriched from blood (not recorded which). The receptor set was obtained from a woman aged 25 to 39 with acute COVID-19.

This chain joins TRBV7-9 and TRBJ2-7; TRBD1 might be the D (6 bases). CDR1 is SEHNR, CDR2 FQNEAQ, per germline (reference sequence). This CDR3 is 13 amino acids long. V lost 6 bases and J lost 0, with 9 bases in between. The CDR3: CASRSDSSYEQYF. The CDR3 nucleotides are TGTGCCAGCAGATCGGACAGCTCCTACGAGCAGTACTTC.

The J gene is TRBJ1-1, the V gene TRBV30, with D hard to call. Trimming left V 2 bases short and J 3 bases short, with 7 bases between. CDR1 and CDR2 from the germline V gene are GTSNPN and SVGIG (reference sequence). The CDR3 covers 12 residues. The CDR3 loop reads CAWSIGDTEAFF. The CDR3 nucleotides are TGTGCCTGGAGTATCGGGGACACTGAAGCTTTCTTT.

The gene calls are TRBV28 and TRBJ1-6, with 7 bases identical to TRBD1. The CDR3 spans 15 residues. Germline CDR1 and CDR2: MDHEN and SYDVKM. After removal of 4 bases from V and 5 bases from J, the junction contained 5 bases not matched to a gene. In DNA, the CDR3 is TGTGCCAGCAGTTCCACACAGGGGAATAATTCACCCCTCCACTTT. Its translation: CASSSTQGNNSPLHF. Drawing the rest from reference TRBV28 and TRBJ1-6, the complete variable domain is DVKVTQSSRYLVKRTGEKVFLECVQDMDHENMFWYRQDPGLGLRLIYFSYDVKMKEKGDIPEGYSVSREKKERFSLILESASTNQTSMYLCASSSTQGNNSPLHFGNGTRLTVT.

The chain joins TRBV28 to TRBJ2-7; 12 nucleotides agree with TRBD1. The junction had 10 bases not matched to a gene; V was cut back by 6 bases and J by 4 bases. Germline CDR1 MDHEN, CDR2 SYDVKM. CDR3 length: 16 residues. The CDR3, as DNA: TGTGCCAGCAGCCTGTACCGGGACAGGGGGCTGTACGAGCAGTACTTC. It specifies CASSLYRDRGLYEQYF. The full variable domain, rest sourced from reference TRBV28 and TRBJ2-7, is DVKVTQSSRYLVKRTGEKVFLECVQDMDHENMFWYRQDPGLGLRLIYFSYDVKMKEKGDIPEGYSVSREKKERFSLILESASTNQTSMYLCASSLYRDRGLYEQYFGPGTRLTVT.

This clone has only a few counts. V is TRBV5-1 and J is TRBJ1-4; TRBD1 might be the D (6 bases). The CDR3 has 13 residues. The germline V gene encodes CDR1 SGHRS and CDR2 YFSETQ. Trimming stripped 5 bases from V and 4 bases from J, with 9 bases between. The CDR3 DNA is TGCGCCAGCAGTCCAGGGGATAATGAAAAACTGTTTTTT. Translation: CASSPGDNEKLFF. The full variable domain, completed using reference TRBV5-1 and TRBJ1-4, is KAGVTQTPRYLIKTRGQQVTLSCSPISGHRSVSWYQQTPGQGLQFLFEYFSETQRNKGNFPGRFSGRQFSNSRSEMNVSTLELGDSALYLCASSPGDNEKLFFGSGTQLSVL.

The V call is TRBV6-2 or TRBV6-3, the J call TRBJ1-1, with D perhaps TRBD1 (5 bases). The V gene lost 1 base and the J gene lost 11 bases, with 20 bases spanning the gap. This CDR3 region has 15 residues. In germline, CDR1 is MNHEY, CDR2 SVGEGT. This CDR3 is CASSYWAGQGSSAFF. Written as DNA, the CDR3 is TGTGCCAGCAGTTACTGGGCCGGGCAGGGCTCCTCGGCTTTCTTT.

The chain recombines TRBV5-1 with TRBJ1-1; 7 bases agree with TRBD1. Germline trimming cut 4 bases from V and 1 base from J; bases unmatched to any gene: 10. Per germline, CDR1 SGHRS and CDR2 YFSETQ. This CDR3 spans 16 amino acids. CDR3 in DNA: TGCGCCAGCAGCATGCAATTCCGGACAGGGAACACTGAAGCTTTCTTT. Translation gives CASSMQFRTGNTEAFF.

This rearrangement joins TRBV28 to TRBJ1-6; 8 bases are a match to TRBD1. V trimming: 3 bases; J trimming: 10 bases; junction bases outside the gene matches: 11. Germline assignment: CDR1 MDHEN and CDR2 SYDVKM. CDR3 length equals 16 residues. CDR3 loop: CASSFFGQGLESPLHF. The CDR3 DNA reads TGTGCCAGCAGTTTCTTCGGACAGGGTCTCGAGTCACCCCTCCACTTT.

The chain is built from TRBV7-9 and TRBJ1-4, with 9 positions matching TRBD1. The CDR3 has 15 residues. V lost 6 bases, J lost 8 bases, and 10 bases stayed unmatched. Looked up from germline, CDR1 is SEHNR and CDR2 is FQNEAQ (reference sequence). The DNA for the CDR3 is TGTGCCAGCAGTCAGCAGAGACAGGGGGGAGAAAAACTGTTTTTT. It yields the protein CASSQQRQGGEKLFF.

The chain couples TRBV5-1 to TRBJ2-1, with a weak D call TRBD2 (6 bases). The CDR3 loop spans 16 amino acids. Germline assignment: CDR1 SGHRS and CDR2 YFSETQ. The ends were cut back, 4 bases at V and 2 bases at J, with 16 bases in the middle. As DNA, the CDR3 is TGCGCCAGCAGCCCCAGTACGGGAGTACCCTACAATGAGCAGTTCTTC. Encoded protein: CASSPSTGVPYNEQFF.

This clone was counted once. The chain carries TRBV28 and TRBJ1-2; 8 positions agree with TRBD1. Germline loops: CDR1 MDHEN, CDR2 SYDVKM. The CDR3 covers 13 residues. V shed 8 bases and J 4 bases; nucleotides not matched to a gene: 6. The CDR3 spells CASRYQGAYGYTF. DNA of the CDR3: TGTGCCAGCCGATACCAGGGGGCCTATGGCTACACCTTC.

The rearrangement joins TRBV27 to TRBJ1-5, with TRBD1 matching 7 bases. The germline V gene has CDR1 MNHEY and CDR2 SMNVEV (reference sequence). V lost 5 bases and J lost 4; bases outside the gene matches: 8. The CDR3 covers 15 residues. This CDR3 is CASSPIRQGNQPQHF. For the CDR3, the DNA is TGTGCCAGCAGTCCAATACGACAGGGAAATCAGCCCCAGCATTTT.

The chain carries TRBV6-2 or TRBV6-3 and TRBJ2-1; D is undetermined. The length of the CDR3 is 14 residues. Deletions cut 3 bases from V and 9 bases from J, with 15 bases between. Germline lookup yields CDR1 MNHEY and CDR2 SVGEGT. The CDR3 DNA follows: TGTGCCAGCAGTTATATGGTTACCAACGGTGAGCAGTTCTTC. It yields the protein CASSYMVTNGEQFF.

The chain joins TRBV14 to TRBJ1-3, with D unclear. This CDR3 comprises 13 residues. The ends were cut back, 8 bases at V and 5 bases at J, with 13 bases in the middle. The germline V gene encodes CDR1 SGHDN and CDR2 FVKESK. CDR3 nucleotides: TGTGCCAGCGGCCCGATGAGCAGAAACACCATATATTTT. As protein: CASGPMSRNTIYF.

The gene calls are TRBV18 and TRBJ2-5; D ambiguous. CDR3 length: 13 amino acids. Germline V CDR1 and CDR2: KGHSH, LQKENI. Trimming shortened V by 4 bases and J by 5 bases, and 11 bases separated the two germline ends. CDR3 bases: TGTGCCAGCTCACTTTTAGTTGTGGAGACCCAGTACTTC. Translated: CASSLLVVETQYF.

This clone was seen at least ten times. The chain is built from TRBV5-8 and TRBJ2-2; D might be TRBD2 (5 bases). The CDR3 contains 14 residues. Trimming pared 4 bases from V and 7 bases from J, leaving 14 bases between. The germline V gene has CDR1 SGHTS and CDR2 YDEGEE. CDR3 coding DNA: TGTGCCAGCAGCCTGACGAGTCGGGACGGGGAGCTGTTTTTT. As protein: CASSLTSRDGELFF.

The chain carries TRBV10-3 and TRBJ1-6; 11 bases match TRBD1. Germline V gene lookup returns CDR1 ENHRY and CDR2 SYGVKD. This CDR3 has 15 amino acids. J was trimmed by 8 bases and V by 6 bases; bases with no gene match: 6. The chain's CDR3 is CAIRGDRGTDSPLHF. CDR3 in DNA: TGTGCCATCAGGGGGGACAGGGGGACTGATTCACCCCTCCACTTT.

CDR3: CASSQDRPGTNYGYTF. The CDR3 DNA is TGCGCCAGCAGCCAAGATCGCCCGGGAACGAACTATGGCTACACCTTC. The genes are TRBV4-1 and TRBJ1-2; D remains unclear. The V and J ends lost 0 bases and 2 bases respectively, with 13 bases between them. The CDR3 runs 16 residues. Per the germline V gene, CDR1 is MGHRA and CDR2 is YSYEKL.

The V gene is TRBV13, the J gene TRBJ2-2, with TRBD2 matching 7 bases. Germline V gene lookup returns CDR1 PRHDT and CDR2 FYEKMQ (reference sequence). V lost 0 bases and J lost 4; bases outside the gene matches: 5. The CDR3 contains 16 residues. The CDR3 DNA reads as TGTGCCAGCAGCTTAGGCGGGGGGTCCCTCACCGGGGAGCTGTTTTTT. It specifies CASSLGGGSLTGELFF.

V and J are TRBV28 and TRBJ2-3, with 9 bases identical to TRBD2. Losses at the gene ends were 4 bases for V and 3 bases for J; bases not matched to a gene: 2. This CDR3 is 14 amino acids long. CDR1 is MDHEN and CDR2 is SYDVKM in the germline V gene. The CDR3 spells CASSSSGVTDTQYF. CDR3 DNA sequence: TGTGCCAGCAGTTCTAGCGGGGTGACAGATACGCAGTATTTT.

This chain connects TRBV19 to TRBJ2-3; possible D gene TRBD1, 6 bases. Trimming pared 1 base from V and 0 bases from J, leaving 11 bases between. The CDR3 is 16 residues long. Germline-derived CDR1 and CDR2 are LNHDA and SQIVND (reference sequence). The CDR3 DNA reads TGTGCCAGTAGTATAGCCACAGGGCTTAGCACAGATACGCAGTATTTT. This gives the protein CASSIATGLSTDTQYF.

The chain has TRBV19 and TRBJ1-1; 8 bases match TRBD1. Unmatched junction bases numbered 3, after V lost 7 bases and J lost 8 bases. The length of the CDR3 is 11 residues. Looked up from germline, CDR1 is LNHDA and CDR2 is SQIVND (reference sequence). CDR3 in amino acids: CASIGDREAFF. CDR3 coding DNA: TGTGCCAGTATAGGGGACAGGGAAGCTTTCTTT.

The chain is built from TRBV6-6 and TRBJ2-5; 9 positions agree with TRBD2. There are 16 residues in the CDR3. Unmatched junction bases numbered 13, after V lost 6 bases and J lost 5 bases. Germline CDR1 MNHNY, CDR2 SVGAGI (reference sequence). The CDR3: CASRGLGAGGLETQYF. CDR3 nucleotide sequence: TGTGCCAGCAGAGGACTAGGAGCGGGAGGATTGGAGACCCAGTACTTC.

The sample holds a few counts of this clone. J is TRBJ1-1 and V is TRBV7-9; no clear D. Trimming stripped 4 bases from V and 4 bases from J, with 13 bases between. This CDR3 has 14 residues. Germline-derived CDR1 and CDR2 are SEHNR and FQNEAQ (reference sequence). In DNA form, the CDR3 reads TGTGCCAGCAGCTCCTTCACCGGTACCACTGAAGCTTTCTTT. Translated, it gives CASSSFTGTTEAFF.

The chain recombines TRBV6-2 or TRBV6-3 with TRBJ1-2; TRBD1 matches at 7 bases. V was pared by 2 bases and J by 2 bases, with 11 bases of the junction left unmatched. Germline CDR1 MNHEY, CDR2 SVGEGT. This CDR3 comprises 17 residues. The CDR3 DNA follows: TGTGCCAGCAGTTACAGACAGGGAGCACGACCAAACTATGGCTACACCTTC. Residues: CASSYRQGARPNYGYTF.

The chain has TRBV7-2 and TRBJ2-1; 9 bases fit TRBD2. Losses at the gene ends were 2 bases for V and 1 base for J; bases not matched to a gene: 6. The CDR3 sequence is 17 residues long. Germline V gives CDR1 SGHTA, CDR2 FQGNSA. The CDR3 nucleotides read TGTGCCAGCAGCTTACGCATCGCGGGAGGGTCCTACAATGAGCAGTTCTTC. Translating it yields CASSLRIAGGSYNEQFF.

The chain combines TRBV28 with TRBJ1-2; maybe TRBD1 (5 bases). The CDR3 is 15 amino acids. CDR1 is MDHEN, CDR2 SYDVKM, per germline. V gave up 5 bases and J gave up 5 bases, with 18 bases separating them. This CDR3 reads CASSPPQGAEYGYTF. For the CDR3, the DNA is TGTGCCAGCAGTCCCCCCCAGGGCGCTGAATATGGCTACACCTTC.

The chain carries TRBV14 and TRBJ1-2, with D uncertain. Germline-derived CDR1 and CDR2 are SGHDN and FVKESK. The germline V and J ends were trimmed by 4 bases and 8 bases, with 20 bases remaining between them. This CDR3 has 15 amino acids. The CDR3 region has the DNA TGTGCCAGCAGCCCCATGGGCACTCGGCCTTCGGGCTACACCTTC. Encoded protein: CASSPMGTRPSGYTF.

The chain combines TRBV28 with TRBJ2-7, with a tentative D call TRBD1 (5 bases). Looked up from germline, CDR1 is MDHEN and CDR2 is SYDVKM. The CDR3 loop spans 12 amino acids. Trimming left V 6 bases short and J 5 bases short, with 11 bases between. The CDR3 loop reads CASRAGFNEQYF. The CDR3 nucleotides are TGTGCCAGCAGAGCAGGGTTTAACGAGCAGTACTTC. Full variable domain (missing parts from reference TRBV28 and TRBJ2-7): DVKVTQSSRYLVKRTGEKVFLECVQDMDHENMFWYRQDPGLGLRLIYFSYDVKMKEKGDIPEGYSVSREKKERFSLILESASTNQTSMYLCASRAGFNEQYFGPGTRLTVT.

Concerning this clone itself: The sample carries other DNA sequences with the same CDR3. The CDR3 reads CASSLGGRANYGYTF. In nucleotides, the CDR3 is TGTGCCAGCAGTTTGGGGGGTAGGGCTAACTATGGCTACACCTTC. The chain joins TRBV28 to TRBJ1-2, with D maybe TRBD1 (5 bases). With 3 bases removed from V and 0 bases from J, the gap between germline ends came to 11 bases. Looked up from germline, CDR1 is MDHEN and CDR2 is SYDVKM. The CDR3 sequence is 15 residues long.